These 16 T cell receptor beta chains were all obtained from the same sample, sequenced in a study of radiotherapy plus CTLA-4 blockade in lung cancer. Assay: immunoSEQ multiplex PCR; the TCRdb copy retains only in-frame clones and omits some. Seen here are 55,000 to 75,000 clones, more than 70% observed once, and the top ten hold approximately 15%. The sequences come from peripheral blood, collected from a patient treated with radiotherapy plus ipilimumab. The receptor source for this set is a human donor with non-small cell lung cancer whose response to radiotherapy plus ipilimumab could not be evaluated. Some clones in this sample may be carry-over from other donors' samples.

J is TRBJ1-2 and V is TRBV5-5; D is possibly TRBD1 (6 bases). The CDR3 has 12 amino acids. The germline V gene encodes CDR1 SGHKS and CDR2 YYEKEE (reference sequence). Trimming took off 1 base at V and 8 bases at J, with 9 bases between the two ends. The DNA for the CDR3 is TGTGCCAGCAGCTTGACAGGGTACGGCTACACCTTC. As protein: CASSLTGYGYTF.

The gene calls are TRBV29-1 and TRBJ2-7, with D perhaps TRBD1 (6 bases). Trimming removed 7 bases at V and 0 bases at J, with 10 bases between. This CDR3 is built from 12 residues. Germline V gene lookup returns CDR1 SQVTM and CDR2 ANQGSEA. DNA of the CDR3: TGCAGCGCCCGGGACACCTCCTACGAGCAGTACTTC. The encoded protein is CSARDTSYEQYF.

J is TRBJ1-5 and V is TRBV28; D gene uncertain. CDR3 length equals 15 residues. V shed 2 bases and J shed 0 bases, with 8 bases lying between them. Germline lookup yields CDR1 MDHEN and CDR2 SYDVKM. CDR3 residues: CASSLRGYSNQPQHF. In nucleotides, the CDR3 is TGTGCCAGCAGTTTACGAGGATATAGCAATCAGCCCCAGCATTTT.

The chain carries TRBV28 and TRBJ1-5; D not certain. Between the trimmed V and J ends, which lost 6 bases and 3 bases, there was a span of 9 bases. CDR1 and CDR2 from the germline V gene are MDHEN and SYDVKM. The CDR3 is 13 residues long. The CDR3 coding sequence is TGTGCCAGCAGGATACTCGCCAATCAGCCCCAGCATTTT. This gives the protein CASRILANQPQHF.

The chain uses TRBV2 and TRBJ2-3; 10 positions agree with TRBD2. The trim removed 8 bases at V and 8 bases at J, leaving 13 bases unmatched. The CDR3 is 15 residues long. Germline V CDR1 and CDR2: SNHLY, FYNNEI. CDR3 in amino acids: CASAAQRGGDSTQYF. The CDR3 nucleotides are TGTGCCAGCGCAGCCCAGCGGGGGGGCGATAGTACGCAGTATTTT.

DNA for the CDR3: TGTGCCAGCAGCGGGGGGGAGGGATCGAGACAGCCCCAGCATTTT. It specifies CASSGGEGSRQPQHF. This sequence joins TRBV6-1 and TRBJ1-5; D is perhaps TRBD1 (5 bases). This CDR3 is built from 15 residues. CDR1 MNHNS and CDR2 SASEGT come from the germline V gene. Trimming removed 6 bases from V and 7 bases from J, with 19 bases in between.

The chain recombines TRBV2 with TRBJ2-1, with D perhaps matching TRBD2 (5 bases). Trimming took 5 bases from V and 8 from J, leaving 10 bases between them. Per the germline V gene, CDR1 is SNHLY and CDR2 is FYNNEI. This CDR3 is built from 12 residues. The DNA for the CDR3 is TGTGCCAGCAGTACGGGGTGGGATGAGCAGTTCTTC. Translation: CASSTGWDEQFF. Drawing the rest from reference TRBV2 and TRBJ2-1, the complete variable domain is EPEVTQTPSHQVTQMGQEVILRCVPISNHLYFYWYRQILGQKVEFLVSFYNNEISEKSEIFDDQFSVERPDGSNFTLKIRSTKLEDSAMYFCASSTGWDEQFFGPGTRLTVL.

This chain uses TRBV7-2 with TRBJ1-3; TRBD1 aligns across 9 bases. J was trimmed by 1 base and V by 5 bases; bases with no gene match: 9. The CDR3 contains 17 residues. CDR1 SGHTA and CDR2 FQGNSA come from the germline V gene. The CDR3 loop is CASSRDRVLPSGNTIYF. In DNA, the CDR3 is TGTGCCAGCAGCAGGGACAGGGTGCTCCCATCTGGAAACACCATATATTTT.

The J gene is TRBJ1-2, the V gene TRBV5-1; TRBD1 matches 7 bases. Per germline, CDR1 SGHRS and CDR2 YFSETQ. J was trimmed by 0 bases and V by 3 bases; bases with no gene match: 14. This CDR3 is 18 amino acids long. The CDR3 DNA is TGCGCCAGCAGCTCACAGACCGGGACAGCTTTCACTAACTATGGCTACACCTTC. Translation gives CASSSQTGTAFTNYGYTF. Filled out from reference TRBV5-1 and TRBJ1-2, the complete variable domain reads KAGVTQTPRYLIKTRGQQVTLSCSPISGHRSVSWYQQTPGQGLQFLFEYFSETQRNKGNFPGRFSGRQFSNSRSEMNVSTLELGDSALYLCASSSQTGTAFTNYGYTFGSGTRLTVV.

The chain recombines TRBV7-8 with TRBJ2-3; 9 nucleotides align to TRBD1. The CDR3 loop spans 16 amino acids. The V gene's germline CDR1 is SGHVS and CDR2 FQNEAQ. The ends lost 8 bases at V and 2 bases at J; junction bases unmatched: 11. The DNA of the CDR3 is TGTGCCAGCGGCCAACCGGGACAGGGCTTCACAGATACGCAGTATTTT. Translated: CASGQPGQGFTDTQYF.

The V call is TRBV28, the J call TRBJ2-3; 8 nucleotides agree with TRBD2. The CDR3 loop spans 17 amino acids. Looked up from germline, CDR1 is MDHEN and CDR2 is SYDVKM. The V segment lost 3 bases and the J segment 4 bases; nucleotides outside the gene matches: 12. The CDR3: CASSFSSSGGASDTQYF. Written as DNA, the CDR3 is TGTGCCAGCAGTTTTAGTTCATCGGGGGGGGCCTCAGATACGCAGTATTTT.

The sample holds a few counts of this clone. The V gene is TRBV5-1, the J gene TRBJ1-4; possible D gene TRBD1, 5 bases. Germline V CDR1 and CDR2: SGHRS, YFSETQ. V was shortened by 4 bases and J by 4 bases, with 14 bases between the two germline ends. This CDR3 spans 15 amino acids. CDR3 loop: CASSPQGGDNEKLFF. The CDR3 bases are TGCGCCAGCAGCCCTCAGGGAGGGGATAATGAAAAACTGTTTTTT.

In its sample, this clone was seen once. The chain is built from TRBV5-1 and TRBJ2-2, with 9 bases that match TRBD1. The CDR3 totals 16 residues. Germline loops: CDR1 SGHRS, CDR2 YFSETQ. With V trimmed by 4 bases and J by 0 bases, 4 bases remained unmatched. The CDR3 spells CASSPQGATNTGELFF. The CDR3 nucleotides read TGCGCCAGCAGCCCACAGGGGGCCACGAACACCGGGGAGCTGTTTTTT.

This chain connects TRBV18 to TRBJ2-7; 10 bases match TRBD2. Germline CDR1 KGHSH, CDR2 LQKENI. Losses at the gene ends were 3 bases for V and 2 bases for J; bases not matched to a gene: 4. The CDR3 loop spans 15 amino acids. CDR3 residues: CASSPLAGAPYEQYF. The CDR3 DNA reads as TGTGCCAGCTCACCCCTAGCGGGGGCCCCCTACGAGCAGTACTTC.

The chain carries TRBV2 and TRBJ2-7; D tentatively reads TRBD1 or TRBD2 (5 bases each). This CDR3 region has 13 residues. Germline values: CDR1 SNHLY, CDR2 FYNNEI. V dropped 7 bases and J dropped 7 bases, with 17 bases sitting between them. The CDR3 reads CASTEGRVGEQYF. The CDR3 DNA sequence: TGTGCCAGCACTGAGGGCAGGGTTGGGGAGCAGTACTTC.

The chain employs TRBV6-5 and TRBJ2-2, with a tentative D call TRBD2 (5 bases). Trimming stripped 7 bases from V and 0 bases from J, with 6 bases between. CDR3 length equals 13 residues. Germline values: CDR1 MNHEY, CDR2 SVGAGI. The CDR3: CASKEANTGELFF. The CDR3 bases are TGTGCCAGCAAGGAGGCGAACACCGGGGAGCTGTTTTTT.